This T cell receptor (beta chain) derives from a study of T cells after yellow fever vaccination. Turning to the study itself: SMART-Seq v4 Ultra Low Input prepared libraries from low-cell fractions.

Making TCR cDNA involved 5'RACE template switching, which added UMIs and a universal primer site. TCRdb analysed the 5' RACE reads with MiXCR anew, one entry per CDR3 protein. The table includes around 46,000 distinct CDR3 sequences, about 7.9% detected once. Study results and limitations: Although most clonotypes did not, a small share appeared in both CD4 and CD8 compartments. The secondary response showed a weaker magnitude and a faster peak, day 5 versus 15.

The CDR3 consists of 16 residues. V dropped 3 bases and J dropped 8; count of bases not matched to a gene: 12. Germline values: CDR1 SGHTA, CDR2 FQGNSA. With regard to this clonotype: As yet, its antigen is unknown.

The receptor comes from a man between 18 and 29 years old who received the YFV17D yellow fever vaccine. The chain uses TRBV7-2 and TRBJ1-4; 7 nucleotides align to TRBD1. The starting material was CD8+ T cells sorted from PBMCs, obtained more than 14 days after the first yellow fever vaccination. The CDR3 DNA is TGTGCCAGCAGCTTTGGGGAGACAGGGAGGGTCGAAAAACTGTTTTTT. This gives the protein CASSFGETGRVEKLFF.